This T cell receptor (beta chain) was profiled in a study of T cell repertoires and Cas9 in healthy adults. General study points: In vitro, SpCas9-reactive Tregs were reported to curb effector T cell proliferation and function.

A word on this clone: Its antigen is unidentified.

V lost 4 bases to trimming and J lost 7 bases, with 11 bases between them. This CDR3 contains 12 residues. From germline, CDR1 is SGHNT and CDR2 YYREEE (reference sequence). Libraries were prepared by immunoSEQ multiplex PCR; TCRdb keeps only in-frame clonotypes and omits some of them. The data contain around 23,000 clones, just under 95% of them singletons. The source of this sequence is a human donor in good health. The chain combines TRBV5-4 with TRBJ1-2, with a possible D match to TRBD1 (6 bases). Sequenced material: CD4+ effector T cells (CD127+, CD25-, CD137-, CD154-) from PBMCs; culture status not recorded. The CDR3 loop reads CASSQQGIGYTF. CDR3 nucleotide sequence: TGTGCCAGCAGCCAGCAGGGGATTGGCTACACCTTC.